This TCR beta chain appears in the sequencing data of a study of T cell responses to AZD1222 COVID-19 vaccine. Background on the study: It was second doses at about 4 or about 12 weeks that were pooled.

Germline lookup yields CDR1 SGHTA and CDR2 FQGNSA. Trimming removed 5 bases from V and 2 bases from J, with 14 bases in between. This CDR3 region has 15 residues. Study-wide findings and caveats: Among spike-specific TCRs, nearly half reportedly target unmutated variant regions. Clonal diversity may have been underestimated, and the donors were mostly white British, with more females than males. Dominant at 160-218 and 743-854, vaccine-associated CD4 TCRs also spanned spike.

Assay used: immunoSEQ multiplex PCR; TCRdb lists only in-frame clones, some missing. The sample yields 150,000 to 200,000 clones, approximately 95% seen once. Concerning this clone: As yet, its antigen is unknown.

This sample comprised peripheral blood, obtained on day 0 of AZD1222 vaccination. The rearrangement uses TRBV7-2 and TRBJ2-3, with D tentatively TRBD1 or TRBD2 (5 bases each). The receptor was isolated from an adult in good health. The CDR3 here is CASSITPGLTDTQYF. CDR3 coding DNA: TGTGCCAGCAGCATCACCCCGGGGCTCACAGATACGCAGTATTTT.